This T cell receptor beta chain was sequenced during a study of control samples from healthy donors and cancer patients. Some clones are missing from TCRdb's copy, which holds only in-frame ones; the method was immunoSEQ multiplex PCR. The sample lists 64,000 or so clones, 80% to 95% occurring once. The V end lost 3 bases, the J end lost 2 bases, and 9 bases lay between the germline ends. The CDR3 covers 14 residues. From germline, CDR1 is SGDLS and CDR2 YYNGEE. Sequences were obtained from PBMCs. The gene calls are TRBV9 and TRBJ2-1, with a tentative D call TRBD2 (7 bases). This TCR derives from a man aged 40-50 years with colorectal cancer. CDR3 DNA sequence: TGTGCCAGCAGCGAGGGGGGGCCCTACAATGAGCAGTTCTTC. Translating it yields CASSEGGPYNEQFF.